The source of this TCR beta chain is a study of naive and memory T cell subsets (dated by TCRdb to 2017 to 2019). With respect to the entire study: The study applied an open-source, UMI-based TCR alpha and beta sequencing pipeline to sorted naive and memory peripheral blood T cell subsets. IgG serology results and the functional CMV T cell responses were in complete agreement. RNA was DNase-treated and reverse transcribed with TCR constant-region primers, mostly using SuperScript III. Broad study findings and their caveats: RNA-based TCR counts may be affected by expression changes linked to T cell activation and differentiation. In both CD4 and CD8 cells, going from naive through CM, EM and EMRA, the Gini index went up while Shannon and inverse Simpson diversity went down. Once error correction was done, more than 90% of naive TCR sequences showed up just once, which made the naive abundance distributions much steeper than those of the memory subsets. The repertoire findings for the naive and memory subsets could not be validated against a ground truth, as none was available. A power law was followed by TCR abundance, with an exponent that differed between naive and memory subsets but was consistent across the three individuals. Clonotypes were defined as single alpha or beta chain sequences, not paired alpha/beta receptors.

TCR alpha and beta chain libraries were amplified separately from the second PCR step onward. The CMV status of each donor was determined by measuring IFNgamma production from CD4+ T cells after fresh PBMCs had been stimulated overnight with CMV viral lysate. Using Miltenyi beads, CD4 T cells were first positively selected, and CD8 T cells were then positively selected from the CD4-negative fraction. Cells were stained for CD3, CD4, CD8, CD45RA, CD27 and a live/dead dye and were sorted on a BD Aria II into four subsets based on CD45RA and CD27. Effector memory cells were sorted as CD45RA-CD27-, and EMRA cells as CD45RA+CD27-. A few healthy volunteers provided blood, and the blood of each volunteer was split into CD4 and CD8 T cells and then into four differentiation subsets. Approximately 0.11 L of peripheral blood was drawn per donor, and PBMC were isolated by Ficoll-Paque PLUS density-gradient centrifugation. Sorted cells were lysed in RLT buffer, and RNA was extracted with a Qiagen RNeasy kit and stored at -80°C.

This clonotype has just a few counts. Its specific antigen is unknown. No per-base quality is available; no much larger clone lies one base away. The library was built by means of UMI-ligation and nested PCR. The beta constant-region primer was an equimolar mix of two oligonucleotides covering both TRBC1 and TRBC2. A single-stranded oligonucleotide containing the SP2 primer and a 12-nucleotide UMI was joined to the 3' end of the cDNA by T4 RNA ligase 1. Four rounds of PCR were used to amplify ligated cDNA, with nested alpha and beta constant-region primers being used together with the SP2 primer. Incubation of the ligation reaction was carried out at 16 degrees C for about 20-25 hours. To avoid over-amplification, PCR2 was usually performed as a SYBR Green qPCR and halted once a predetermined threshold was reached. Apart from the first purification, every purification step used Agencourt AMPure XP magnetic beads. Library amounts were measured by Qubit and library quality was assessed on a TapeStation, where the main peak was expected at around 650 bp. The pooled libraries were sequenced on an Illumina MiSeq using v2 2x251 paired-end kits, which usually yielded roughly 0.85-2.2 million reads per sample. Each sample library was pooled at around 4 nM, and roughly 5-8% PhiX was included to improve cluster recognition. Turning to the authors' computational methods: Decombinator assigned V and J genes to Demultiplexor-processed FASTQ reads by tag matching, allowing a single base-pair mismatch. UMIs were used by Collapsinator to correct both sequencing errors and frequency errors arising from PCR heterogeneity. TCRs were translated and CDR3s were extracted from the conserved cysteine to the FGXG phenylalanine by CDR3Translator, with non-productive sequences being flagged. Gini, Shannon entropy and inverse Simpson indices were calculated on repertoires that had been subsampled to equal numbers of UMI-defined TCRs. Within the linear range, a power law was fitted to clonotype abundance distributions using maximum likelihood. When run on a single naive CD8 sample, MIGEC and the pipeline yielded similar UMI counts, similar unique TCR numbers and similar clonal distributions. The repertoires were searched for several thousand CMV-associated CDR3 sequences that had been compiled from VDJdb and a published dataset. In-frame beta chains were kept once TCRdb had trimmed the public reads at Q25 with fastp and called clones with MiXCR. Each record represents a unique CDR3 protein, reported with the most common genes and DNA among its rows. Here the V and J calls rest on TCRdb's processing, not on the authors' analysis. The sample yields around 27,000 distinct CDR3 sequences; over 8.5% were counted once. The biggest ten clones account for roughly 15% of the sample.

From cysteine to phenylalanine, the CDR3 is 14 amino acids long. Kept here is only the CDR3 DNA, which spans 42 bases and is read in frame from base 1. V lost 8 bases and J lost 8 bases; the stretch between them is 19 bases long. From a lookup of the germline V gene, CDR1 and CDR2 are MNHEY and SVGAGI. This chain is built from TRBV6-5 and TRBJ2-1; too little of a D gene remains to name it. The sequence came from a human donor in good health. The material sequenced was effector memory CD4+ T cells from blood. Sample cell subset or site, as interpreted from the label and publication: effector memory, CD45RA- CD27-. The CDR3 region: CASSTPRSRDEQFF. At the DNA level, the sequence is TGTGCCAGCTCCACGCCACGATCACGCGATGAGCAGTTCTTC.